This is a list of T cell receptor beta chains from one sample in a study of OX40 agonist ivuxolimab in advanced cancers. Here immunoSEQ multiplex PCR was the method, and the copy in TCRdb shows in-frame clones only, minus some. This sample has about 51,000 clones; approximately 83% occur once, and the top ten carry just over 3%. The sequencing here drew on CD4+ or CD8+ T cells sorted from blood, taken in a trial of the OX40 agonist ivuxolimab. The receptors come from an adult with an advanced solid tumor such as melanoma, head and neck, liver or kidney cancer. Both conserved end residues are part of each CDR3. D genes are given only for firm matches. Size tells how often a clone was seen (once, few, many) or the class of an expanded clone, and some rows leave it out.

>NA|TRBD1|TRBV9|TRBJ1-2
CASTKDRGGGYTF
TGTGCCAGCACCAAGGACAGGGGTGGTGGCTACACCTTC
>NA|NA|TRBV2|TRBJ2-7
CASRADSAYEQYF
TGTGCCAGCAGGGCGGACAGTGCCTACGAGCAGTACTTC
>NA|TRBD2|TRBV7-8|TRBJ2-3
CASSRVSGGRGTDTQYF
TGTGCCAGCAGCCGAGTTAGCGGGGGGCGTGGCACAGATACGCAGTATTTT
>NA|TRBD1|TRBV7-2|TRBJ1-4
CASSSGGANEKLFF
TGTGCCAGCAGCTCAGGGGGGGCTAATGAAAAACTGTTTTTT
>NA|NA|TRBV19|TRBJ1-1
CASSIRGRLNTEAFF
TGTGCCAGTAGTATCAGAGGCAGATTGAACACTGAAGCTTTCTTT
>NA|TRBD2|TRBV7-2|TRBJ2-1
CASSLAPGTRVSNEQFF
TGTGCCAGCAGCTTAGCCCCCGGGACTAGGGTATCCAATGAGCAGTTCTTC
>NA|NA|TRBV2|TRBJ2-7
CASSNSYEQYF
TGTGCCAGCAGCAACTCCTACGAGCAGTACTTC
>NA|TRBD2|TRBV4-2|TRBJ2-2
CASSQGLAGGPGTGELFF
TGTGCCAGCAGCCAAGGACTAGCGGGGGGGCCGGGCACCGGGGAGCTGTTTTTT
>NA|NA|TRBV7-6|TRBJ2-5
CASSLGQETQYF
TGTGCCAGCAGCTTAGGTCAAGAGACCCAGTACTTC
>NA|TRBD1|TRBV6-1|TRBJ1-1
CASSRGTGVTEAFF
TGTGCCAGCAGTCGTGGGACAGGGGTTACTGAAGCTTTCTTT
>NA|TRBD2|TRBV7-2|TRBJ2-4
CASSLARSSGEPLAKNIQYF
TGTGCCAGCAGCTTAGCGCGGAGTAGCGGGGAGCCTCTGGCCAAAAACATTCAGTACTTC
>NA|TRBD1|TRBV27|TRBJ2-3
CASRGTGPQDTQYF
TGTGCCAGCAGGGGGACAGGGCCACAAGATACGCAGTATTTT
>NA|TRBD1|TRBV6-1|TRBJ1-1
CASSATGGTEAFF
TGTGCCAGCAGTGCCACAGGGGGCACTGAAGCTTTCTTT
>NA|TRBD1|TRBV29-1|TRBJ1-2
CSVTGNYGYTF
TGCAGCGTGACAGGGAACTATGGCTACACCTTC
>few|NA|TRBV11-1|TRBJ2-2
CASSLRGTGELFF
TGTGCCAGCAGCTTACGGGGGACCGGGGAGCTGTTTTTT
>NA|TRBD2|TRBV6-1|TRBJ2-1
CASSEGFGGVGSYNEQFF
TGTGCCAGCAGTGAAGGTTTCGGGGGGGTAGGATCCTACAATGAGCAGTTCTTC
>NA|NA|TRBV19|TRBJ1-2
CASSIGWSGKNYGYTF
TGTGCCAGTAGTATAGGGTGGAGTGGCAAAAACTATGGCTACACCTTC
>NA|NA|TRBV5-1|TRBJ2-7
CASSWSLAGGASYEQYF
TGCGCCAGCAGCTGGTCCCTCGCGGGCGGGGCCTCCTACGAGCAGTACTTC
>once|NA|TRBV6-1|TRBJ1-2
CASSETGSVYGYTF
TGTGCCAGCAGTGAAACAGGCAGTGTTTATGGCTACACCTTC
>NA|NA|TRBV7-8|TRBJ1-2
CASSLVGGKGYTF
TGTGCCAGCAGCTTAGTGGGGGGGAAGGGCTACACCTTC
>NA|NA|TRBV5-8|TRBJ1-1
CASSLKGIGTDTEAFF
TGTGCCAGCAGCTTAAAAGGGATAGGGACCGACACTGAAGCTTTCTTT
>NA|TRBD1|TRBV2|TRBJ1-1
CASSLEGAKNTEAFF
TGTGCCAGCAGTTTGGAGGGGGCGAAGAACACTGAAGCTTTCTTT
>NA|NA|TRBV10-3|TRBJ2-3
CAISEAGVTDTQYF
TGTGCCATCAGTGAGGCAGGCGTCACAGATACGCAGTATTTT
>NA|NA|TRBV6-5|TRBJ1-4
CASSVTDANEKLFF
TGTGCCAGCAGTGTGACAGATGCTAATGAAAAACTGTTTTTT
>once|NA|TRBV6-1|TRBJ2-1
CASSEVYEQFF
TGTGCCAGCAGTGAAGTCTATGAGCAGTTCTTC
>NA|NA|TRBV16|TRBJ2-2
CASSQSSAGELFF
TGTGCCAGCAGCCAGTCTAGCGCTGGGGAGCTGTTTTTT
>NA|NA|TRBV5-5|TRBJ1-1
CASGPRVRTEAFF
TGTGCCAGCGGCCCTCGGGTGAGAACTGAAGCTTTCTTT
>NA|NA|TRBV18|TRBJ1-1
CASSLQGSRGTEAFF
TGTGCCAGCTCACTACAGGGCTCTAGGGGCACTGAAGCTTTCTTT
>NA|NA|TRBV7-6|TRBJ2-5
CASRFTQPRPSYQETQYF
TGTGCCAGCAGGTTCACCCAACCACGGCCGTCGTACCAAGAGACCCAGTACTTC
>once|NA|TRBV5-1|TRBJ2-1
CASSLETGIGSREFF
TGCGCCAGCAGCTTGGAAACCGGCATCGGGAGCCGGGAGTTCTTC
>NA|NA|TRBV7-2|TRBJ2-1
CASAFIPGGDEQFF
TGTGCCAGCGCTTTCATCCCGGGTGGCGATGAGCAGTTCTTC
>NA|NA|TRBV7-9|TRBJ1-4
CASSETGYAEKLFF
TGTGCCAGCAGCGAAACAGGGTATGCTGAAAAACTGTTTTTT
>NA|NA|TRBV5-6|TRBJ1-1
CASSQLYPLRAGENTEAFF
TGTGCCAGCAGCCAACTCTACCCCCTAAGGGCAGGGGAGAACACTGAAGCTTTCTTT
>NA|TRBD1|TRBV5-8|TRBJ2-7
CASSLGRDRVLYEQYF
TGTGCCAGCAGCTTGGGGCGGGACAGGGTCCTCTACGAGCAGTACTTC
>NA|NA|TRBV5-1|TRBJ2-7
CASSLEGGGYEQYF
TGCGCCAGCAGCTTGGAGGGGGGAGGATACGAGCAGTACTTC
>NA|NA|TRBV6-5|TRBJ2-2
CASRGTMNTGELFF
TGTGCCAGCAGAGGGACGATGAACACCGGGGAGCTGTTTTTT
>NA|TRBD1|TRBV6-4|TRBJ2-3
CASSEFQASQGGTQYF
TGTGCCAGCAGTGAGTTTCAGGCCTCACAGGGGGGTACGCAGTATTTT
>NA|NA|TRBV6-1|TRBJ1-2
CASSTRGGYTF
TGTGCCAGCAGTACCAGAGGTGGCTACACCTTC
>NA|NA|TRBV2|TRBJ2-3
CASSASVFDTQYF
TGTGCCAGCAGTGCATCTGTGTTTGATACGCAGTATTTT
>few|NA|TRBV2|TRBJ1-3
CASSPYGGVRSGNTIYF
TGTGCCAGCAGTCCGTACGGTGGCGTGCGCTCTGGAAACACCATATATTTT
>NA|TRBD2|TRBV6-1|TRBJ2-7
CASRGGGGNEQYF
TGTGCCAGCCGCGGCGGGGGAGGGAACGAGCAGTACTTC
>NA|NA|TRBV2|TRBJ1-4
CASHSTEKLFF
TGTGCCAGCCACTCCACTGAAAAACTGTTTTTT
>NA|NA|TRBV7-9|TRBJ2-1
CASSPPGAYAGNEQFF
TGTGCCAGCAGCCCCCCCGGGGCTTACGCGGGCAATGAGCAGTTCTTC
>NA|NA|TRBV19|TRBJ1-5
CASSSGAGNQPQHF
TGTGCCAGTAGTTCTGGAGCTGGCAATCAGCCCCAGCATTTT
>NA|TRBD1|TRBV5-4|TRBJ1-1
CASSSRGGTEAFF
TGTGCCAGCAGCAGCAGGGGGGGCACTGAAGCTTTCTTT
>NA|NA|TRBV7-2|TRBJ1-6
CASSLGFTNSPLHF
TGTGCCAGCAGCTTAGGGTTCACTAATTCACCCCTCCACTTT
>NA|NA|TRBV6-6|TRBJ2-1
CASSYDGDNEQFF
TGTGCCAGCAGTTACGACGGAGACAATGAGCAGTTCTTC
>once|NA|TRBV18|TRBJ2-7
CASSPLGSGTGSYEQYF
TGTGCCAGCTCACCGCTGGGGTCCGGAACGGGATCCTACGAGCAGTACTTC
>NA|NA|TRBV18|TRBJ2-7
CASSPGRPSYEQYF
TGTGCCAGCTCACCAGGCCGGCCTTCCTACGAGCAGTACTTC
>NA|NA|TRBV18|TRBJ1-4
CASSPNSGTAEKLFF
TGTGCCAGCTCACCTAATTCCGGGACCGCTGAAAAACTGTTTTTT
>NA|NA|TRBV4-2|TRBJ1-3
CASSQEPQGFGNTIYF
TGTGCCAGCAGCCAAGAGCCTCAGGGTTTCGGAAACACCATATATTTT
>once|NA|TRBV7-6|TRBJ2-7
CASSLAGIQGHEQYF
TGTGCCAGCAGCTTAGCGGGGATTCAGGGCCACGAGCAGTACTTC
>NA|TRBD2|TRBV4-1|TRBJ2-7
CASSHERGGYYEQYF
TGCGCCAGCAGCCACGAGCGGGGGGGATATTACGAGCAGTACTTC
>few|NA|TRBV5-6|TRBJ2-7
CASSRPTFSSYEQYF
TGTGCCAGCAGCCGCCCAACTTTCTCCTCCTACGAGCAGTACTTC
>NA|NA|TRBV5-6|TRBJ2-3
CASSARDKATQYF
TGTGCCAGCAGCGCCCGGGACAAGGCTACGCAGTATTTT
>NA|TRBD2|TRBV9|TRBJ2-3
CASSVAGLAGSDTQYF
TGTGCCAGCAGCGTAGCGGGGCTAGCGGGGTCAGATACGCAGTATTTT
>once|NA|TRBV7-2|TRBJ1-3
CASRPQGNSGNTIYF
TGTGCCAGCAGACCACAGGGAAACTCTGGAAACACCATATATTTT
>NA|NA|TRBV7-3|TRBJ2-2
CASSSTTNTGELFF
TGTGCCAGCAGTTCGACAACGAACACCGGGGAGCTGTTTTTT
>NA|NA|TRBV7-2|TRBJ2-3
CASSLVGGRLTLGDTQYF
TGTGCCAGCAGCTTAGTAGGGGGTAGGCTAACCCTGGGAGATACGCAGTATTTT